These 30 T cell receptor beta chains originate from one sample sequenced in a study of T cell responses to AZD1222 COVID-19 vaccine. The assay was immunoSEQ multiplex PCR, and TCRdb's table has in-frame clones only and misses some. This table has roughly 150,000 clones, 80% to 95% appearing once. The sample consisted of peripheral blood, taken on day 0 of AZD1222 vaccination. The origin of the receptors is an adult in good health.

The V and J genes are TRBV4-2 and TRBJ2-3; D is unresolved. Germline V gives CDR1 LGHNA, CDR2 YNFKEQ. Trimming took 7 bases from V and 0 from J, leaving 17 bases between them. The CDR3 is made up of 16 amino acids. CDR3 residues: CASKPEFTTSTDTQYF. CDR3 DNA sequence: TGTGCCAGCAAACCGGAGTTTACCACTAGCACAGATACGCAGTATTTT.

The V call is TRBV27, the J call TRBJ1-2, with TRBD1 as a possible D gene (6 bases). The CDR3 consists of 16 residues. CDR1 is MNHEY and CDR2 is SMNVEV in the germline V gene (reference sequence). The V end was cut by 4 bases, the J end by 4 bases, with 19 bases between. The chain's CDR3 is CASSSGDRSRGYGYTF. CDR3 in DNA: TGTGCCAGCAGTTCAGGAGACAGGAGCCGTGGCTATGGCTACACCTTC.

The J gene is TRBJ2-7, the V gene TRBV11-2; D remains ambiguous. The CDR3 runs 15 residues. V was cut by 0 bases and J by 4 bases, with 13 bases left in between. The germline gives CDR1 SGHAT, CDR2 FQNNGV. CDR3 nucleotide sequence: TGTGCCAGCAGCTTAGATCCCAATTTTGGGTACGAGCAGTACTTC. This encodes CASSLDPNFGYEQYF.

The gene calls are TRBV5-1 and TRBJ2-7, with D perhaps TRBD2 (7 bases). The V gene's germline CDR1 is SGHRS and CDR2 YFSETQ. Trimming cost V 5 bases and J 0 bases, with 12 bases left between them. This CDR3 has 14 residues. The CDR3 DNA is TGCGCCAGCAGTGGGGGGGGCCACTCCTACGAGCAGTACTTC. This sequence encodes CASSGGGHSYEQYF.

The CDR3 sequence is CSVGERGLATEAFF. The CDR3 nucleotides read TGCAGCGTTGGTGAAAGGGGGCTGGCCACTGAAGCTTTCTTT. The rearrangement joins TRBV29-1 to TRBJ1-1; 7 nucleotides agree with TRBD1. Trimming at V came to 4 bases and at J to 4 bases, leaving 9 bases not matched to a gene. Germline V lookup: CDR1 SQVTM, CDR2 ANQGSEA. The CDR3 loop spans 14 amino acids.

This chain links TRBV2 with TRBJ2-2; no clear D. The CDR3 is 14 residues long. Germline CDR1 is SNHLY and CDR2 is FYNNEI. With 3 bases removed from V and 2 bases from J, the gap between germline ends came to 7 bases. In DNA, the CDR3 is TGTGCCAGCAGTGAGCAGGATAACACCGGGGAGCTGTTTTTT. As protein: CASSEQDNTGELFF.

The genes are TRBV29-1 and TRBJ1-5, with 10 bases identical to TRBD1. CDR1 and CDR2 from the germline V gene are SQVTM and ANQGSEA. With V trimmed by 4 bases and J by 9 bases, 6 bases remained unmatched. There are 13 residues in the CDR3. The CDR3 spells CSVGTGGLAPQHF. In nucleotides, the CDR3 is TGCAGCGTTGGGACAGGGGGATTGGCGCCCCAGCATTTT.

The genes are TRBV30 and TRBJ2-6; 12 bases agree with TRBD1. The CDR3 is made up of 18 amino acids. The germline gives CDR1 GTSNPN, CDR2 SVGIG (reference sequence). J lost 2 bases, V lost 2 bases, and 7 bases had no gene match. The chain's CDR3 is CAWSSLWDRGPGANVLTF. The CDR3 bases are TGTGCCTGGAGTAGTCTTTGGGACAGGGGGCCTGGGGCCAACGTCCTGACTTTC.

This chain joins TRBV27 and TRBJ2-4, with D possibly matching TRBD1 (7 bases). Germline V lookup: CDR1 MNHEY, CDR2 SMNVEV (reference sequence). This CDR3 comprises 15 residues. V dropped 8 bases and J dropped 0 bases, with 14 bases sitting between them. CDR3 in amino acids: CASGTAGLAKNIQYF. In DNA, the CDR3 is TGTGCCAGCGGGACAGCGGGCCTAGCCAAAAACATTCAGTACTTC.

The rearrangement joins TRBV3-1 (or the pseudogene TRBV3-2) to TRBJ2-3; unclear D gene. Trimming left V 4 bases short and J 1 base short, with 12 bases between. This CDR3 is built from 15 residues. Per the germline V gene, CDR1 is LGHDT and CDR2 is YNNKEL (reference sequence). CDR3 in amino acids: CASSPLSGGTDTQYF. DNA for the CDR3: TGTGCCAGCAGCCCGCTTTCAGGAGGCACAGATACGCAGTATTTT.

This rearrangement joins TRBV4-1 to TRBJ2-5, with 7 bases that match TRBD1. CDR1 is MGHRA, CDR2 YSYEKL, per germline. The CDR3 contains 15 residues. V lost 1 base, J lost 1 base, and 3 bases stayed unmatched. The CDR3 DNA reads as TGCGCCAGCAGCCAAGGGGGACAGACCCAAGAGACCCAGTACTTC. It codes for CASSQGGQTQETQYF.

The V gene is TRBV5-1, the J gene TRBJ1-4; D is unclear. CDR1 and CDR2 (germline): SGHRS, YFSETQ. The CDR3 is 14 residues long. V lost 4 bases to trimming and J lost 8 bases, with 15 bases between them. CDR3 DNA sequence: TGCGCCAGCAGCGCGGGAAGAGCAGGCGAAAAACTGTTTTTT. Translated: CASSAGRAGEKLFF.

The chain has TRBV5-6 and TRBJ2-3, with D hard to call. This CDR3 comprises 14 residues. Germline-derived CDR1 and CDR2 are SGHDT and YYEEEE. The ends were cut back, 10 bases at V and 0 bases at J, with 15 bases in the middle. The CDR3: CAAAVSFSTDTQYF. Here the CDR3 DNA reads TGTGCCGCGGCCGTGAGCTTTAGCACAGATACGCAGTATTTT.

The CDR3 DNA is TGTGCCAGCTCACCACGTAGCGGGGCATGGGAGACCCAGTACTTC. Translation gives CASSPRSGAWETQYF. The V gene is TRBV18, the J gene TRBJ2-5; 8 positions agree with TRBD2. The CDR3 has 15 amino acids. CDR1 and CDR2 (germline): KGHSH, LQKENI. Unmatched junction bases numbered 6, after V lost 1 base and J lost 5 bases.

The CDR3: CASSQDTGIDEQYF. As DNA, the CDR3 is TGCGCCAGCAGCCAAGATACGGGCATCGACGAGCAGTACTTC. The chain uses TRBV4-1 and TRBJ2-7; no reliable D call. Per germline, CDR1 MGHRA and CDR2 YSYEKL. Trimming removed 0 bases from V and 5 bases from J, with 11 bases in between. CDR3 length: 14 amino acids.

For the CDR3, the DNA is TGTGCCAGCAGGTCATCCCCAGGGGGCTCCGGGGAGCTGTTTTTT. Its translation: CASRSSPGGSGELFF. The V call is TRBV6-5, the J call TRBJ2-2; TRBD1 matches at 8 bases. J was trimmed by 6 bases and V by 6 bases; bases with no gene match: 9. There are 15 residues in the CDR3. CDR1 MNHEY and CDR2 SVGAGI come from the germline V gene.

The chain combines TRBV5-8 with TRBJ1-5, with D possibly matching TRBD1 (5 bases). V was trimmed by 4 bases and J by 3 bases, leaving 14 bases between them. The CDR3 runs to 15 residues. From germline, CDR1 is SGHTS and CDR2 YDEGEE. The CDR3 region has the DNA TGTGCCAGCAGCCCCGGGACGTTCGACAATCAGCCCCAGCATTTT. Translation gives CASSPGTFDNQPQHF. Full variable domain (missing parts from reference TRBV5-8 and TRBJ1-5): EAGVTQSPTHLIKTRGQQATLRCSPISGHTSVYWYQQALGLGLQFLLWYDEGEERNRGNFPPRFSGRQFPNYSSELNVNALELEDSALYLCASSPGTFDNQPQHFGDGTRLSIL.

V gene TRBV27 combines with J gene TRBJ1-3, with 7 positions matching TRBD1. The CDR3 length is 15 residues. Germline V gene sequence: CDR1 MNHEY, CDR2 SMNVEV (reference sequence). The V gene end was trimmed by 4 bases and the J gene end by 6 bases; junction bases not matched to a gene: 9. As DNA, the CDR3 is TGTGCCAGCAGTTCTTTACAGGGGTTGACAAACACCATATATTTT. Protein sequence: CASSSLQGLTNTIYF.

J is TRBJ1-4 and V is TRBV4-3; D remains ambiguous. Germline V lookup: CDR1 LGHNA, CDR2 YSLEER. Deletions cut 4 bases from V and 3 bases from J, with 18 bases between. The CDR3 has 17 amino acids. The CDR3 reads CASSLGEWRTANEKLFF. As DNA, the CDR3 is TGCGCCAGCAGCCTTGGTGAGTGGAGGACGGCTAATGAAAAACTGTTTTTT.

This sequence joins TRBV5-6 and TRBJ2-5; D unresolved. The CDR3 totals 14 residues. V lost 4 bases to trimming and J lost 7 bases, with 17 bases between them. Germline CDR1 reads SGHDT; CDR2 reads YYEEEE. CDR3 coding DNA: TGTGCCAGCAGCCATGGCCATGCCCGCGGGACCCAGTACTTC. This gives the protein CASSHGHARGTQYF.

The rearrangement joins TRBV30 to TRBJ1-6; 7 positions match TRBD1. The CDR3 is 14 residues long. The germline V gene has CDR1 GTSNPN and CDR2 SVGIG (reference sequence). After removal of 2 bases from V and 10 bases from J, the junction contained 8 bases not matched to a gene. The chain's CDR3 is CAWSFGRGESPLHF. As DNA, the CDR3 is TGTGCCTGGAGTTTCGGCAGGGGGGAATCACCCCTCCACTTT. The variable domain in full, with the rest retrieved from reference TRBV30 and TRBJ1-6, is SQTIHQWPATLVQPVGSPLSLECTVEGTSNPNLYWYRQAAGRGLQLLFYSVGIGQISSEVPQNLSASRPQDRQFILSSKKLLLSDSGFYLCAWSFGRGESPLHFGNGTRLTVT.

J is TRBJ1-5 and V is TRBV7-9, with D maybe TRBD1 (5 bases). This CDR3 region has 16 residues. Per germline, CDR1 SEHNR and CDR2 FQNEAQ (reference sequence). The V end was cut by 1 base, the J end by 6 bases, with 16 bases between. Written as DNA, the CDR3 is TGTGCCAGCAGCTTAGGGGGACTTCCGGGAGGTCAGCCCCAGCATTTT. Translated, it gives CASSLGGLPGGQPQHF. Drawing the rest from reference TRBV7-9 and TRBJ1-5, the complete variable domain is DTGVSQNPRHKITKRGQNVTFRCDPISEHNRLYWYRQTLGQGPEFLTYFQNEAQLEKSRLLSDRFSAERPKGSFSTLEIQRTEQGDSAMYLCASSLGGLPGGQPQHFGDGTRLSIL.

The rearrangement links TRBV5-1 to TRBJ1-2; D remains ambiguous. The V end lost 0 bases, the J end lost 0 bases, and 6 bases lay between the germline ends. This CDR3 comprises 14 residues. The germline gives CDR1 SGHRS, CDR2 YFSETQ. CDR3 bases: TGCGCCAGCAGCTTGGCTGGGTCTAACTATGGCTACACCTTC. Its translation: CASSLAGSNYGYTF.

The rearrangement links TRBV7-3 to TRBJ1-1; D remains ambiguous. The CDR3 runs to 13 residues. CDR1 SGHTA and CDR2 FQGTGA come from the germline V gene. Trimming stripped 4 bases from V and 0 bases from J, with 6 bases between. CDR3 DNA: TGTGCCAGCAGCTACCTCATGAACACTGAAGCTTTCTTT. Protein product: CASSYLMNTEAFF.

The chain employs TRBV7-3 and TRBJ1-5; TRBD1 matches at 8 bases. The CDR3 consists of 16 residues. Trimming at V came to 5 bases and at J to 0 bases, leaving 6 bases not matched to a gene. Germline CDR1 SGHTA, CDR2 FQGTGA. In nucleotides, the CDR3 is TGTGCCAGCAGCCGGGACAGGAAGAATAGCAATCAGCCCCAGCATTTT. This translates into CASSRDRKNSNQPQHF.

The genes are TRBV11-2 and TRBJ1-3; no definite D call. Germline V gives CDR1 SGHAT, CDR2 FQNNGV. The V end lost 2 bases, the J end lost 4 bases, and 3 bases lay between the germline ends. The CDR3 loop spans 12 amino acids. DNA for the CDR3: TGTGCCAGCAGCTTATACGGAAACACCATATATTTT. Amino acids: CASSLYGNTIYF.

A single count supports this clone. The V and J genes are TRBV7-2 and TRBJ1-4; D possibly corresponds to TRBD1 (6 bases). V was shortened by 6 bases and J by 5 bases, with 16 bases between the two germline ends. This CDR3 has 15 residues. Germline CDR1 is SGHTA and CDR2 is FQGNSA. The CDR3 protein is CASSSGQTLNEKLFF. For the CDR3, the DNA is TGTGCCAGCAGTTCCGGACAGACTTTGAATGAAAAACTGTTTTTT.

V is TRBV5-4 and J is TRBJ2-1; TRBD2 matches at 8 bases. Germline V gene lookup returns CDR1 SGHNT and CDR2 YYREEE (reference sequence). This CDR3 contains 16 residues. Trimming removed 0 bases from V and 2 bases from J; junction bases left unmatched: 4. CDR3 loop: CASSLAGTRPYNEQFF. The CDR3 nucleotides are TGTGCCAGCAGCTTGGCCGGGACTAGACCCTACAATGAGCAGTTCTTC.

The chain couples TRBV6-2 or TRBV6-3 to TRBJ2-7; D is perhaps TRBD1 (6 bases). This CDR3 is built from 14 residues. Germline V CDR1 and CDR2: MNHEY, SVGEGT. Trimming cost V 5 bases and J 0 bases, with 11 bases left between them. The CDR3 DNA reads as TGTGCCAGCAGTACCCGACAGGACTCCTACGAGCAGTACTTC. It is translated as CASSTRQDSYEQYF.

The CDR3 here is CASSVGGEGNTIYF. The CDR3 region has the DNA TGTGCCAGCAGCGTTGGGGGGGAAGGAAACACCATATATTTT. The V and J genes are TRBV9 and TRBJ1-3; TRBD1 might be the D (5 bases). Germline-derived CDR1 and CDR2 are SGDLS and YYNGEE. V was shortened by 2 bases and J by 4 bases, with 10 bases between the two germline ends. This CDR3 region has 14 residues.